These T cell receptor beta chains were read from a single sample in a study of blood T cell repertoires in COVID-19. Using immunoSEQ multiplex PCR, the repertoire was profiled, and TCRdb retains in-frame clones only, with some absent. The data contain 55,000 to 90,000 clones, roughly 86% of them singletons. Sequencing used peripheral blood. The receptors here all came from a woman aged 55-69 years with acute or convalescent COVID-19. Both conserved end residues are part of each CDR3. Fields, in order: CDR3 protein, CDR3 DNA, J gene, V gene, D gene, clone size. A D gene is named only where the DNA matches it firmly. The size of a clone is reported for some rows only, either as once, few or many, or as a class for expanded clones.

cdr3_aa: CASKAGQGSNTEAFF
cdr3_nt: TGTGCCAGCAAAGCCGGGCAGGGATCGAACACTGAAGCTTTCTTT
j_call: TRBJ1-1
v_call: TRBV7-6
d_call: NA
clone_size: once

cdr3_aa: CASSPLYSSGTTDTQYF
cdr3_nt: TGTGCCAGCAGCCCATTATATTCTAGCGGGACCACAGATACGCAGTATTTT
j_call: TRBJ2-3
v_call: TRBV11-2
d_call: TRBD2
clone_size: NA

cdr3_aa: CASSLLGGDEQFF
cdr3_nt: TGTGCCAGCAGCCTCCTTGGGGGGGATGAGCAGTTCTTC
j_call: TRBJ2-1
v_call: TRBV3-1/TRBV3-2
d_call: TRBD2
clone_size: NA

cdr3_aa: CASSQDPMNRVSSYNEQFF
cdr3_nt: TGCGCCAGCAGCCAAGACCCTATGAACAGGGTAAGCTCCTACAATGAGCAGTTCTTC
j_call: TRBJ2-1
v_call: TRBV4-1
d_call: NA
clone_size: NA

cdr3_aa: CASSQADWTGGNSPLHF
cdr3_nt: TGCGCCAGCAGCCAAGCGGACTGGACAGGCGGTAATTCACCCCTCCACTTT
j_call: TRBJ1-6
v_call: TRBV4-1
d_call: TRBD1
clone_size: few

cdr3_aa: CASSELGLETQYF
cdr3_nt: TGTGCCAGCAGTGAACTGGGCTTGGAGACCCAGTACTTC
j_call: TRBJ2-5
v_call: TRBV6-1
d_call: NA
clone_size: NA

cdr3_aa: CASIRGLNEQFF
cdr3_nt: TGTGCCAGCATTAGGGGGCTCAATGAGCAGTTCTTC
j_call: TRBJ2-1
v_call: TRBV6-5
d_call: TRBD1
clone_size: NA

cdr3_aa: CASSHFTGDRETQYF
cdr3_nt: TGTGCCAGCAGCCACTTTACAGGGGATCGGGAGACCCAGTACTTC
j_call: TRBJ2-5
v_call: TRBV28
d_call: TRBD1
clone_size: once

cdr3_aa: CASSTGTEGGWGYNSPLHF
cdr3_nt: TGTGCCAGTAGTACAGGGACAGAGGGCGGATGGGGCTATAATTCACCCCTCCACTTT
j_call: TRBJ1-6
v_call: TRBV19
d_call: TRBD1
clone_size: NA

cdr3_aa: CASSAGYEQFF
cdr3_nt: TGTGCCAGCAGTGCGGGGTATGAGCAGTTCTTC
j_call: TRBJ2-1
v_call: TRBV2
d_call: NA
clone_size: NA

cdr3_aa: CASSIVQGLVNSPLHF
cdr3_nt: TGTGCCAGTAGTATCGTACAGGGGCTAGTCAATTCACCCCTCCACTTT
j_call: TRBJ1-6
v_call: TRBV19
d_call: TRBD1
clone_size: NA

cdr3_aa: CASSIALTDTQYF
cdr3_nt: TGTGCCAGTAGTATAGCCTTGACAGATACGCAGTATTTT
j_call: TRBJ2-3
v_call: TRBV19
d_call: NA
clone_size: NA

cdr3_aa: CASTTERGSTDTQYF
cdr3_nt: TGTGCCAGCACTACAGAACGGGGAAGCACAGATACGCAGTATTTT
j_call: TRBJ2-3
v_call: TRBV2
d_call: NA
clone_size: NA

cdr3_aa: CASRRSISYEQYF
cdr3_nt: TGTGCCAGCAGGAGGTCCATCTCCTACGAGCAGTACTTC
j_call: TRBJ2-7
v_call: TRBV27
d_call: NA
clone_size: NA

cdr3_aa: CASSLTLDVTEAFF
cdr3_nt: TGTGCCAGCAGCTTGACTTTGGATGTAACTGAAGCTTTCTTT
j_call: TRBJ1-1
v_call: TRBV7-9
d_call: NA
clone_size: NA

cdr3_aa: CASSTREVTEAFF
cdr3_nt: TGCGCCAGCAGCACCCGGGAGGTAACTGAAGCTTTCTTT
j_call: TRBJ1-1
v_call: TRBV4-1
d_call: NA
clone_size: NA

cdr3_aa: CASSQDLGLSPQYF
cdr3_nt: TGCGCCAGCAGCCAAGATCTGGGACTCAGTCCGCAGTACTTC
j_call: TRBJ2-7
v_call: TRBV4-1
d_call: NA
clone_size: NA

cdr3_aa: CASSSREGLNEKLFF
cdr3_nt: TGTGCCAGCAGCTCAAGGGAGGGCCTAAATGAAAAACTGTTTTTT
j_call: TRBJ1-4
v_call: TRBV7-9
d_call: NA
clone_size: NA

cdr3_aa: CASSSDRGNQPQHF
cdr3_nt: TGTGCCAGCAGTTCTGACAGGGGGAATCAGCCCCAGCATTTT
j_call: TRBJ1-5
v_call: TRBV28
d_call: TRBD1
clone_size: NA

cdr3_aa: CASSLGYEQYF
cdr3_nt: TGTGCCAGCAGCCTCGGTTACGAGCAGTACTTC
j_call: TRBJ2-7
v_call: TRBV3-1/TRBV3-2
d_call: NA
clone_size: once

cdr3_aa: CASSLPAGDNNEQFF
cdr3_nt: TGCGCCAGCAGCTTGCCAGCGGGGGATAACAATGAGCAGTTCTTC
j_call: TRBJ2-1
v_call: TRBV5-1
d_call: TRBD2
clone_size: NA

cdr3_aa: CASSSPSNTEAFF
cdr3_nt: TGCGCCAGCAGCTCTCCTTCGAACACTGAAGCTTTCTTT
j_call: TRBJ1-1
v_call: TRBV5-1
d_call: NA
clone_size: few

cdr3_aa: CASSLGVQGRTDTQYF
cdr3_nt: TGTGCCAGCAGCTTAGGCGTGCAGGGGCGCACAGATACGCAGTATTTT
j_call: TRBJ2-3
v_call: TRBV7-9
d_call: NA
clone_size: once

cdr3_aa: CASTPGGRYNEQFF
cdr3_nt: TGTGCCAGCACCCCAGGGGGACGTTACAATGAGCAGTTCTTC
j_call: TRBJ2-1
v_call: TRBV7-9
d_call: TRBD1
clone_size: NA

cdr3_aa: CASSFTGLELFF
cdr3_nt: TGTGCCAGTAGTTTCACAGGGTTGGAGCTGTTTTTT
j_call: TRBJ2-2
v_call: TRBV19
d_call: NA
clone_size: NA

cdr3_aa: CASSPNDRPPNEKLFF
cdr3_nt: TGTGCCAGCAGTCCTAATGACAGGCCTCCTAATGAAAAACTGTTTTTT
j_call: TRBJ1-4
v_call: TRBV6-6
d_call: NA
clone_size: NA

cdr3_aa: CAITRTGTTYEQYF
cdr3_nt: TGTGCCATCACTCGGACAGGTACGACCTACGAGCAGTACTTC
j_call: TRBJ2-7
v_call: TRBV10-3
d_call: TRBD1
clone_size: NA

cdr3_aa: CATSKSGVSSVEQYF
cdr3_nt: TGTGCCACCTCCAAGAGCGGGGTAAGCTCTGTCGAGCAGTACTTC
j_call: TRBJ2-7
v_call: TRBV6-5
d_call: TRBD2
clone_size: NA

cdr3_aa: CASSYSMPGVQETQYF
cdr3_nt: TGTGCCAGCAGTTACTCGATGCCAGGGGTCCAAGAGACCCAGTACTTC
j_call: TRBJ2-5
v_call: TRBV6-6
d_call: NA
clone_size: NA

cdr3_aa: CASSRGGQGAGGGEAFF
cdr3_nt: TGTGCCAGCAGCCGGGGAGGACAGGGGGCCGGGGGTGGTGAAGCTTTCTTT
j_call: TRBJ1-1
v_call: TRBV5-4
d_call: TRBD1
clone_size: NA

cdr3_aa: CASILGEGYTF
cdr3_nt: TGTGCCAGCATCCTCGGGGAAGGCTACACCTTC
j_call: TRBJ1-2
v_call: TRBV2
d_call: NA
clone_size: NA

cdr3_aa: CASSQGLQGHYGYTF
cdr3_nt: TGCGCCAGCAGCCAAGGATTACAGGGCCACTATGGCTACACCTTC
j_call: TRBJ1-2
v_call: TRBV4-1
d_call: NA
clone_size: few

cdr3_aa: CASSAGTYNEQFF
cdr3_nt: TGTGCCAGCAGTGCCGGGACTTACAATGAGCAGTTCTTC
j_call: TRBJ2-1
v_call: TRBV9
d_call: NA
clone_size: few

cdr3_aa: CASRVGQGSYEQYF
cdr3_nt: TGTGCCAGCAGGGTAGGACAGGGCAGCTACGAGCAGTACTTC
j_call: TRBJ2-7
v_call: TRBV6-5
d_call: TRBD1
clone_size: NA

cdr3_aa: CASSNGNLAGGFNEQFF
cdr3_nt: TGTGCCAGCAGCAATGGAAATCTAGCGGGGGGTTTCAATGAGCAGTTCTTC
j_call: TRBJ2-1
v_call: TRBV7-2
d_call: TRBD2
clone_size: NA

cdr3_aa: CASSLAKGANTGELFF
cdr3_nt: TGCGCCAGCAGCTTGGCCAAGGGGGCGAACACCGGGGAGCTGTTTTTT
j_call: TRBJ2-2
v_call: TRBV5-1
d_call: NA
clone_size: NA

cdr3_aa: CAWSGGGIPETQYF
cdr3_nt: TGTGCCTGGAGTGGCGGGGGGATCCCAGAGACCCAGTACTTC
j_call: TRBJ2-5
v_call: TRBV30
d_call: TRBD2
clone_size: NA

cdr3_aa: CASREQGAANEKLFF
cdr3_nt: TGTGCCAGTAGGGAGCAGGGGGCGGCTAATGAAAAACTGTTTTTT
j_call: TRBJ1-4
v_call: TRBV19
d_call: TRBD1
clone_size: NA

cdr3_aa: CASSQDPSDNEQFF
cdr3_nt: TGTGCCAGCAGCCAAGACCCCTCCGACAATGAGCAGTTCTTC
j_call: TRBJ2-1
v_call: TRBV3-1/TRBV3-2
d_call: NA
clone_size: once

cdr3_aa: CASSFSGYEQYF
cdr3_nt: TGCGCCAGCAGCTTCAGTGGCTACGAGCAGTACTTC
j_call: TRBJ2-7
v_call: TRBV5-1
d_call: NA
clone_size: NA

cdr3_aa: CASSQTSGGPYNEQFF
cdr3_nt: TGTGCCAGCAGCCAGACTAGCGGGGGGCCTTACAATGAGCAGTTCTTC
j_call: TRBJ2-1
v_call: TRBV3-1/TRBV3-2
d_call: TRBD2
clone_size: NA

cdr3_aa: CASSPRGYEQYF
cdr3_nt: TGTGCCAGCAGTCCCAGGGGGTACGAGCAGTACTTC
j_call: TRBJ2-7
v_call: TRBV12-3/TRBV12-4
d_call: TRBD1
clone_size: once

cdr3_aa: CASSLDRRGEKLFF
cdr3_nt: TGTGCCAGCAGCTTAGATAGGAGGGGTGAAAAACTGTTTTTT
j_call: TRBJ1-4
v_call: TRBV7-2
d_call: NA
clone_size: NA

cdr3_aa: CASSATSGGRTDTQYF
cdr3_nt: TGTGCCAGCAGCGCGACTAGCGGGGGGCGCACAGATACGCAGTATTTT
j_call: TRBJ2-3
v_call: TRBV7-9
d_call: TRBD2
clone_size: NA

cdr3_aa: CAIKLTGKGYTF
cdr3_nt: TGTGCCATCAAGTTGACAGGGAAAGGCTACACCTTC
j_call: TRBJ1-2
v_call: TRBV10-3
d_call: TRBD1
clone_size: NA

cdr3_aa: CASSFEGSMNTEAFF
cdr3_nt: TGTGCCAGCAGCTTCGAGGGCTCCATGAACACTGAAGCTTTCTTT
j_call: TRBJ1-1
v_call: TRBV5-4
d_call: NA
clone_size: few

cdr3_aa: CASRDRVYGYTF
cdr3_nt: TGTGCCAGCCGGGACAGGGTTTATGGCTACACCTTC
j_call: TRBJ1-2
v_call: TRBV2
d_call: TRBD1
clone_size: NA

cdr3_aa: CASSLGQGGEKLFF
cdr3_nt: TGTGCCAGCAGCTTAGGGCAGGGAGGGGAAAAACTGTTTTTT
j_call: TRBJ1-4
v_call: TRBV7-9
d_call: NA
clone_size: NA

cdr3_aa: CASSLVSGSTDTQYF
cdr3_nt: TGCGCCAGCAGCTTGGTCAGCGGAAGCACAGATACGCAGTATTTT
j_call: TRBJ2-3
v_call: TRBV5-1
d_call: NA
clone_size: NA

cdr3_aa: CASSWGGTDTQYF
cdr3_nt: TGTGCCAGCAGCTGGGGCGGAACAGATACGCAGTATTTT
j_call: TRBJ2-3
v_call: TRBV6-5
d_call: NA
clone_size: NA

cdr3_aa: CASSLPTGGNQPQHF
cdr3_nt: TGTGCCAGCAGCCTGCCAACCGGTGGCAATCAGCCCCAGCATTTT
j_call: TRBJ1-5
v_call: TRBV21-1
d_call: NA
clone_size: NA

cdr3_aa: CASSSQTEAFF
cdr3_nt: TGTGCCAGCAGCTCCCAGACTGAAGCTTTCTTT
j_call: TRBJ1-1
v_call: TRBV5-4
d_call: NA
clone_size: NA

cdr3_aa: CASSQSRDNLARQYF
cdr3_nt: TGTGCCAGCAGCCAATCCCGGGACAATCTTGCACGGCAGTACTTC
j_call: TRBJ2-7
v_call: TRBV14
d_call: NA
clone_size: NA

cdr3_aa: CASSRSTGVGEQYF
cdr3_nt: TGTGCCAGCAGCCGCTCGACAGGGGTGGGCGAGCAGTACTTC
j_call: TRBJ2-7
v_call: TRBV5-6
d_call: TRBD1
clone_size: NA